A single sample gave rise to the 3 T cell receptor beta chains below, sequenced in a study of blood T cell repertoires in COVID-19. Here immunoSEQ multiplex PCR was the method, and the copy in TCRdb shows in-frame clones only, minus some. The sample includes 450,000 to 600,000 clones, roughly 90% seen only once; the top ten take 0.7%. The sample comprised PBMCs or T cells enriched from blood (not recorded which). The receptors were gathered from a woman under 30 who had recovered from COVID-19.

The V and J genes are TRBV27 and TRBJ2-3, with 7 nucleotides matching TRBD2. The germline V gene has CDR1 MNHEY and CDR2 SMNVEV (reference sequence). The ends lost 8 bases at V and 0 bases at J; junction bases unmatched: 5. This CDR3 is built from 14 residues. In nucleotides, the CDR3 is TGTGCCAGCGGAGCTAGCGGTAGCACAGATACGCAGTATTTT. Protein: CASGASGSTDTQYF.

The rearrangement links TRBV4-1 to TRBJ2-3; 11 bases match TRBD2. The V gene end was trimmed by 1 base and the J gene end by 6 bases; junction bases not matched to a gene: 9. Germline V gives CDR1 MGHRA, CDR2 YSYEKL. This CDR3 has 17 amino acids. DNA of the CDR3: TGCGCCAGCAGCCAAGTAATAGCGGGGGGGCGAGGGGATACGCAGTATTTT. As protein: CASSQVIAGGRGDTQYF.

The V gene is TRBV10-2, the J gene TRBJ1-1; the D is unclear. Per the germline V gene, CDR1 is WSHSY and CDR2 is SAAADI. This CDR3 comprises 12 residues. V lost 3 bases, J lost 8 bases, and 10 bases lay in between. The CDR3, as DNA: TGCGCCAGCAGTGACGGGAGCCGGGAAGCTTTCTTT. As protein: CASSDGSREAFF.